These 22 T cell receptor beta chains originate from one sample sequenced in a study of neoadjuvant nivolumab and ipilimumab in lung cancer. Repertoires were generated with immunoSEQ multiplex PCR, while TCRdb's copy carries only in-frame clones and drops some. Among 25,000 or so clones listed, over 80% were seen once. The input for sequencing was tumor tissue, taken after neoadjuvant nivolumab, alone or with ipilimumab, at or shortly before surgery. These receptors originate from an adult with non-small cell lung cancer.

This sequence joins TRBV7-9 and TRBJ2-2; 9 nucleotides agree with TRBD1. Germline V gives CDR1 SEHNR, CDR2 FQNEAQ (reference sequence). V was clipped by 7 bases and J by 5 bases; unmatched bases: 14. The CDR3 covers 17 residues. The CDR3: CASTPLGTGIRTGELFF. As DNA, the CDR3 is TGTGCCAGCACCCCTCTGGGGACAGGGATAAGAACCGGGGAGCTGTTTTTT. Combining the CDR3 with reference TRBV7-9 and TRBJ2-2 gives the whole variable domain DTGVSQNPRHKITKRGQNVTFRCDPISEHNRLYWYRQTLGQGPEFLTYFQNEAQLEKSRLLSDRFSAERPKGSFSTLEIQRTEQGDSAMYLCASTPLGTGIRTGELFFGEGSRLTVL.

The chain is built from TRBV6-1 and TRBJ2-7, with 9 positions matching TRBD1. V shed 7 bases and J 5 bases; nucleotides not matched to a gene: 6. CDR3 length equals 13 residues. Germline V gene sequence: CDR1 MNHNS, CDR2 SASEGT. CDR3 nucleotides: TGTGCCAGCAATTTACAGGGGGCTAACGAGCAGTACTTC. Its protein product is CASNLQGANEQYF.

The chain combines TRBV30 with TRBJ1-1; 9 nucleotides align to TRBD1. The CDR3 consists of 12 residues. The germline CDR1 and CDR2 sequences are GTSNPN and SVGIG (reference sequence). J gave up 7 bases and V 4 bases, and 4 bases lay outside the gene matches. CDR3 sequence (DNA): TGTGCCTGGACCCCGGACAGGGGTGAAGCTTTCTTT. Amino acid sequence: CAWTPDRGEAFF. Drawing the rest from reference TRBV30 and TRBJ1-1, the complete variable domain is SQTIHQWPATLVQPVGSPLSLECTVEGTSNPNLYWYRQAAGRGLQLLFYSVGIGQISSEVPQNLSASRPQDRQFILSSKKLLLSDSGFYLCAWTPDRGEAFFGQGTRLTVV.

The CDR3 DNA is TGCGCCAGCAGCTTGGATTACAGGGAGGATTCACCCCTCCACTTT. Translating it yields CASSLDYREDSPLHF. This chain joins TRBV5-1 and TRBJ1-6; tentatively, D is TRBD1 (6 bases). Germline CDR1 SGHRS, CDR2 YFSETQ. CDR3 length: 15 amino acids. V lost 0 bases to trimming and J lost 8 bases, with 12 bases between them.

The CDR3 region is CAWSVPSGGSDTQYF. CDR3 DNA: TGTGCCTGGAGTGTACCCAGCGGGGGGTCAGATACGCAGTATTTT. The rearrangement uses TRBV30 and TRBJ2-3; 9 nucleotides line up with TRBD2. The CDR3 extends over 15 amino acids. CDR1 and CDR2 (germline): GTSNPN, SVGIG (reference sequence). J lost 4 bases, V lost 0 bases, and 5 bases had no gene match.

This chain connects TRBV29-1 to TRBJ2-1; a possible D gene is TRBD2 (7 bases). V was shortened by 4 bases and J by 3 bases, with 10 bases between the two germline ends. Germline assignment: CDR1 SQVTM and CDR2 ANQGSEA. This CDR3 has 13 amino acids. CDR3: CSVGGGGYNEQFF. CDR3 nucleotide sequence: TGCAGCGTTGGGGGAGGGGGCTACAATGAGCAGTTCTTC.

The chain recombines TRBV5-1 with TRBJ1-2; D is undetermined. The CDR3 covers 13 residues. Germline lookup yields CDR1 SGHRS and CDR2 YFSETQ. The germline V and J ends were trimmed by 0 bases and 3 bases, with 6 bases remaining between them. CDR3 in amino acids: CASSLVQYYGYTF. The CDR3 DNA follows: TGCGCCAGCAGCTTGGTCCAGTACTATGGCTACACCTTC. Combining the CDR3 with reference TRBV5-1 and TRBJ1-2 gives the whole variable domain KAGVTQTPRYLIKTRGQQVTLSCSPISGHRSVSWYQQTPGQGLQFLFEYFSETQRNKGNFPGRFSGRQFSNSRSEMNVSTLELGDSALYLCASSLVQYYGYTFGSGTRLTVV.

This clone was detected once. The genes are TRBV4-3 and TRBJ2-7; 7 bases map to TRBD1. The CDR3 extends over 14 amino acids. The germline V gene encodes CDR1 LGHNA and CDR2 YSLEER. With V trimmed by 1 base and J by 4 bases, 4 bases remained unmatched. The CDR3 region has the DNA TGCGCCAGCAGCCAAGGGACAGGAAGATACGAGCAGTACTTC. Its translation: CASSQGTGRYEQYF.

This chain joins TRBV6-1 and TRBJ2-2, with 7 bases identical to TRBD1. Germline CDR1 is MNHNS and CDR2 is SASEGT. This CDR3 region has 13 residues. V trimming: 11 bases; J trimming: 2 bases; junction bases outside the gene matches: 5. CDR3 bases: TGTGCCGTAGACAGGGTCAACACCGGGGAGCTGTTTTTT. It yields the protein CAVDRVNTGELFF.

The J gene is TRBJ2-7, the V gene TRBV5-6; TRBD1 matches at 9 bases. With V trimmed by 4 bases and J by 1 base, 9 bases remained unmatched. The length of the CDR3 is 16 residues. CDR1 is SGHDT, CDR2 YYEEEE, per germline. The CDR3 region is CASSIPGQGLSYEQYF. CDR3 nucleotide sequence: TGTGCCAGCAGCATTCCGGGACAGGGACTTTCCTACGAGCAGTACTTC.

The V call is TRBV15, the J call TRBJ2-1, with D perhaps matching TRBD2 (5 bases). Germline loops: CDR1 LNHNV, CDR2 YYDKDF (reference sequence). Trimming took 5 bases from V and 4 from J, leaving 18 bases between them. The CDR3 spans 16 residues. In DNA, the CDR3 is TGTGCCACCAGCGGTCACCTTAGCGAAGGATACAATGAGCAGTTCTTC. It translates to CATSGHLSEGYNEQFF. The full variable domain, in which reference TRBV15 and TRBJ2-1 provide the parts outside the CDR3, is DAMVIQNPRYQVTQFGKPVTLSCSQTLNHNVMYWYQQKSSQAPKLLFHYYDKDFNNEADTPDNFQSRRPNTSFCFLDIRSPGLGDTAMYLCATSGHLSEGYNEQFFGPGTRLTVL.

The rearrangement joins TRBV6-5 to TRBJ1-2; no definite D call. The germline V gene has CDR1 MNHEY and CDR2 SVGAGI. The V and J ends lost 0 bases and 4 bases respectively, with 12 bases between them. The CDR3 runs 15 residues. The CDR3 nucleotides are TGTGCCAGCAGTTACTCGAGGGAGGGTAGCTATGGCTACACCTTC. Encoded protein: CASSYSREGSYGYTF.

The chain carries TRBV10-3 and TRBJ1-4; no clear D. CDR3 length: 13 amino acids. V lost 8 bases and J lost 2, with 9 bases in between. CDR1 and CDR2 (germline): ENHRY, SYGVKD. DNA for the CDR3: TGTGCCATCGGGCACGGCACTAATGAAAAACTGTTTTTT. Its translation: CAIGHGTNEKLFF.

This chain connects TRBV5-6 to TRBJ2-3, with a possible D match to TRBD2 (6 bases). V was trimmed by 3 bases and J by 1 base, leaving 9 bases between them. The CDR3 is made up of 14 amino acids. The germline gives CDR1 SGHDT, CDR2 YYEEEE. The CDR3 DNA sequence: TGTGCCAGCAGCTGGGCTAGCGGCACAGATACGCAGTATTTT. Amino acids: CASSWASGTDTQYF.

The V and J genes are TRBV2 and TRBJ1-1; D is undetermined. CDR3 length: 17 residues. Trimming shortened V by 1 base and J by 0 bases, and 15 bases separated the two germline ends. The germline CDR1 and CDR2 sequences are SNHLY and FYNNEI. CDR3 nucleotides: TGTGCCAGCAGTGAAGATACGAGACGGAGGATGAACACTGAAGCTTTCTTT. The encoded protein is CASSEDTRRRMNTEAFF. Filled out from reference TRBV2 and TRBJ1-1, the complete variable domain reads EPEVTQTPSHQVTQMGQEVILRCVPISNHLYFYWYRQILGQKVEFLVSFYNNEISEKSEIFDDQFSVERPDGSNFTLKIRSTKLEDSAMYFCASSEDTRRRMNTEAFFGQGTRLTVV.

The chain recombines TRBV5-1 with TRBJ2-3; 13 positions match TRBD2. Germline V gives CDR1 SGHRS, CDR2 YFSETQ. Losses at the gene ends were 4 bases for V and 0 bases for J; bases not matched to a gene: 2. The CDR3 totals 16 residues. The CDR3 nucleotides read TGCGCCAGCAGCCAGACTAGCGGGGGGAGCACAGATACGCAGTATTTT. Protein product: CASSQTSGGSTDTQYF.

The V and J genes are TRBV5-6 and TRBJ1-2; possibly TRBD1 for D (6 bases). The CDR3 sequence is 14 residues long. Trimming removed 5 bases at V and 4 bases at J, with 15 bases between. Germline V gene data show CDR1 as SGHDT and CDR2 as YYEEEE. The CDR3 DNA reads TGTGCCAGCAGTCCGGAGGGGGATAGCTATGGCTACACCTTC. Translated, it gives CASSPEGDSYGYTF.

The V and J genes are TRBV12-2 and TRBJ2-2. TRBV12-2 is classified as a pseudogene. CDR3 size: 16 residues. The chain's CDR3 is CASRPPLVTNTGELFF. The CDR3 bases are TGTGCAAGTCGCCCTCCGTTGGTGACGAACACCGGGGAGCTGTTTTTT.

V gene TRBV7-9 combines with J gene TRBJ2-7; tentative D call: TRBD2 (5 bases). CDR3 size: 12 residues. Germline values: CDR1 SEHNR, CDR2 FQNEAQ (reference sequence). Deletions cut 5 bases from V and 11 bases from J, with 16 bases between. CDR3 bases: TGTGCCAGCAGCACCCGAGGGCTGGAGGAGTACTTC. Protein: CASSTRGLEEYF.

CDR3 in DNA: TGTGCCAGCAGCGTAGGAGGGACGGACAATGAGCAGTTCTTC. It specifies CASSVGGTDNEQFF. The chain employs TRBV9 and TRBJ2-1, with D perhaps matching TRBD1 or TRBD2 (5 bases each). Trimming left V 0 bases short and J 5 bases short, with 9 bases between. The CDR3 runs to 14 residues. Per germline, CDR1 SGDLS and CDR2 YYNGEE.

This rearrangement joins TRBV19 to TRBJ1-2, with 10 bases lining up with TRBD1. The CDR3 covers 14 residues. V lost 6 bases, J lost 5 bases, and 6 bases stayed unmatched. CDR1 and CDR2 from the germline V gene are LNHDA and SQIVND (reference sequence). The CDR3, as DNA: TGTGCCAGTAGGAACCCGGGACAGGGGTATGGCTACACCTTC. Its translation is CASRNPGQGYGYTF.

CDR3 coding DNA: TGTGCCAGCAGCCCGCGGACTAGCGGGGTTTCGGGAACCGGGGAGCTGTTTTTT. Translation: CASSPRTSGVSGTGELFF. The chain combines TRBV11-2 with TRBJ2-2; 12 bases are shared with TRBD2. Germline values: CDR1 SGHAT, CDR2 FQNNGV. After removal of 5 bases from V and 5 bases from J, the junction contained 12 bases not matched to a gene. The CDR3 is 18 amino acids.